The text below deals with one T cell receptor (beta chain). This record comes from a study of shared clonotypes between healthy human individuals. Assay used: immunoSEQ multiplex PCR; TCRdb lists only in-frame clones, some missing. The data contain about 79,000 clones, roughly two thirds of them singletons. Trimming removed 3 bases from V and 1 base from J, with 12 bases in between. The length of the CDR3 is 15 residues. Germline CDR1 is LNHDA and CDR2 is SQIVND (reference sequence). The TCR comes from a man aged 30-40 years in good health. The chain employs TRBV19 and TRBJ1-1; a possible D gene is TRBD1 (5 bases). Specimen: memory CD8+ T cells sorted from blood. The subset: CD45RO+ cells pooled with CCR7-negative TemRA cells. CDR3 nucleotides: TGTGCCAGTAGTATGGGGCGTGGCAAGAACACTGAAGCTTTCTTT. Its translation: CASSMGRGKNTEAFF.